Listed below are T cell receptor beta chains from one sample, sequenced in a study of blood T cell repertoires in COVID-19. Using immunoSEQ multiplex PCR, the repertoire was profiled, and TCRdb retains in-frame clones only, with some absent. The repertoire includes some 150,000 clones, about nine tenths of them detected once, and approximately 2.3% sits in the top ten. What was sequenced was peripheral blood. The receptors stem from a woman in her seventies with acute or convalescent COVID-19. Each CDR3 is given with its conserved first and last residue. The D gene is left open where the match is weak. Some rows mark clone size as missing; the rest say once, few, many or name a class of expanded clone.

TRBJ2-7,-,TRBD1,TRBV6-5,TGTGCCAGCACCGGGCGGGACAGGGGCCACGAGCAGTACTTC,CASTGRDRGHEQYF
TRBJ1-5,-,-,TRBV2,TGTGCCAGCAGTCGCGACAGGTTTCCGTCAAATCAGCCCCAGCATTTT,CASSRDRFPSNQPQHF
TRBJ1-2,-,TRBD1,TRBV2,TGTGCCAGCAGTGAGGTGGGACAGGGTAACTATGGCTACACCTTC,CASSEVGQGNYGYTF
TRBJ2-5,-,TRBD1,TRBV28,TGTGCCAGCAGGAGGGGGACAGGGGGTATGCAGACCCAGTACTTC,CASRRGTGGMQTQYF
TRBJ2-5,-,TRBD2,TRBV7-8,TGTGCCAGCAGCTTGGGGCGACTAGCGGGGGGGAATAAAGAGACCCAGTACTTC,CASSLGRLAGGNKETQYF
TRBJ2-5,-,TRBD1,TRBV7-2,TGTGCCAGCAGGAAGGGACAGGGGGGAGAGACCCAGTACTTC,CASRKGQGGETQYF
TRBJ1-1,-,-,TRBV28,TGTGCCAGCAGTTTGGGATCCCCCGTTGGGGCTTTGAACACTGAAGCTTTCTTT,CASSLGSPVGALNTEAFF
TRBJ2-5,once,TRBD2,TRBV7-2,TGTGCCAGCAGTCCTCCCATAGCGGGGGCTGAAGAGACCCAGTACTTC,CASSPPIAGAEETQYF
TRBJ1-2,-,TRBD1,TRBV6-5,TGTGCCAGCACCTACGGACAGGGGGTCTTCTATGGCTACACCTTC,CASTYGQGVFYGYTF
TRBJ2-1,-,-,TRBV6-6,TGTGCCAGCAGTCCCGTTCCCAATGAGCAGTTCTTC,CASSPVPNEQFF
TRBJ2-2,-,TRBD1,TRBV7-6,TGTGCCAGCAGCCCCTACAGGGGGAGCACCGGGGAGCTGTTTTTT,CASSPYRGSTGELFF
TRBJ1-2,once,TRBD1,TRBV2,TGTGCCAGCTTGGAGGGGGCGCGGTTGGGCTACACCTTC,CASLEGARLGYTF
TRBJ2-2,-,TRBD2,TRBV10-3,TGTGCCATCAGTGAGGCGCATTGGCGGGGGGCCTACACCGGGGAGCTGTTTTTT,CAISEAHWRGAYTGELFF
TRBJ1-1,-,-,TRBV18,TGTGCCAGCTCACCAGATTCGGTTGGAGCTTTCTTT,CASSPDSVGAFF
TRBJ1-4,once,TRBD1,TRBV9,TGTGCCAGCAGCGCAGAACAGGGGGCGCGAGGTGAAAAACTGTTTTTT,CASSAEQGARGEKLFF
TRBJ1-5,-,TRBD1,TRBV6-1,TGTGCCAGCAGTGAAGCGCCGGGACAGGATCAGCCCCAGCATTTT,CASSEAPGQDQPQHF
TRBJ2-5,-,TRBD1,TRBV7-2,TGTGCCAGCAGCTTAACAGGGGGCTTAGGAGAGACCCAGTACTTC,CASSLTGGLGETQYF
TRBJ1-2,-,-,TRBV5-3,TGTGCCAGAAACAGGGTACATGGCTACACCTTC,CARNRVHGYTF
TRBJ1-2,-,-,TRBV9,TGTGCCAGCAGCGTAGAGTTGGGGGGTGGCTATGGCTACACCTTC,CASSVELGGGYGYTF
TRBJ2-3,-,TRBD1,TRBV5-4,TGTGCCAGCAGCTTATACCGGGACAGGGTTGCCGGCACAGATACGCAGTATTTT,CASSLYRDRVAGTDTQYF
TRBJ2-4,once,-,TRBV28,TGTGCCAGCAGTTTATTAGGGCCGGCGGGCAAAAACATTCAGTACTTC,CASSLLGPAGKNIQYF
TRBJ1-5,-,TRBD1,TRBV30,TGTGCCTGGGACAGGGGTGGCAATCAGCCCCAGCATTTT,CAWDRGGNQPQHF
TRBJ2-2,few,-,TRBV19,TGTGCCAGTAGTCCGATCAGTGCCGGGGAGCTGTTTTTT,CASSPISAGELFF
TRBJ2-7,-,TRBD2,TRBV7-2,TGTGCCAGCAGCTTGGTCGTAGCGGGGGGCGAGCAGTACTTC,CASSLVVAGGEQYF
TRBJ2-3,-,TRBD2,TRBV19,TGTGCCACCGGTAGCGGGGGTTCGGCAGATACGCAGTATTTT,CATGSGGSADTQYF
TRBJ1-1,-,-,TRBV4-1,TGCGCCAGCAGCCCAGTGGTAGGACAGACGAACACTGAAGCTTTCTTT,CASSPVVGQTNTEAFF
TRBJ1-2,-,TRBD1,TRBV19,TGTGCCAGTAGCTACGGGACAGGCGTCTATGGCTACACCTTC,CASSYGTGVYGYTF
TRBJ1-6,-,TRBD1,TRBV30,TGTGCCTGGAACCCCGGGACAGGGACGTTTAGCTCCTATAATTCACCCCTCCACTTT,CAWNPGTGTFSSYNSPLHF
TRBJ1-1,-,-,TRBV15,TGTGCCACCAGCAGAGATCTTGGGCAGGGTGGGACTGAAGCTTTCTTT,CATSRDLGQGGTEAFF
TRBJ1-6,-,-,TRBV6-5,TGTGCCAGCAGCGTCGAGGGAGGCAATTCACCCCTCCACTTT,CASSVEGGNSPLHF
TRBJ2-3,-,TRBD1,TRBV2,TGTGCCAGCAGGCAACAGGGGGCGAGCACAGATACGCAGTATTTT,CASRQQGASTDTQYF
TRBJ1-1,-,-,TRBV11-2,TGTGCCAGCACCAAAATTACACCTGAAGCTTTCTTT,CASTKITPEAFF
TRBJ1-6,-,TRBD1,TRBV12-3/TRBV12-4,TGTGCCAGCGGAACAGGGGATAATTCACCCCTCCACTTT,CASGTGDNSPLHF
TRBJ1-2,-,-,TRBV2,TGTGCCAGCAGTCTACAGGGATCTTATGGCTACACCTTC,CASSLQGSYGYTF
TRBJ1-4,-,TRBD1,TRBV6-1,TGTGCCAGCAGTGAAGCGTTTGGCAGGGGGAGTGAAAAACTGTTTTTT,CASSEAFGRGSEKLFF
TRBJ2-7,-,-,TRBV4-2,TGTGCCAGCAGCCAAGAAACGTCCGGTATTTCCTACGAGCAGTACTTC,CASSQETSGISYEQYF
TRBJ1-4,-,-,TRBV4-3,TGCGCCAGCAGCCGCGACAGAAATGAAAAACTGTTTTTT,CASSRDRNEKLFF
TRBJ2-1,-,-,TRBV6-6,TGTGCCACCTTCCGGGTCTCCAAGGCCAATGAGCAGTTCTTC,CATFRVSKANEQFF
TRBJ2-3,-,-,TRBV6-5,TGTGCCAGCAGTAACAGGCGAGATACGCAGTATTTT,CASSNRRDTQYF